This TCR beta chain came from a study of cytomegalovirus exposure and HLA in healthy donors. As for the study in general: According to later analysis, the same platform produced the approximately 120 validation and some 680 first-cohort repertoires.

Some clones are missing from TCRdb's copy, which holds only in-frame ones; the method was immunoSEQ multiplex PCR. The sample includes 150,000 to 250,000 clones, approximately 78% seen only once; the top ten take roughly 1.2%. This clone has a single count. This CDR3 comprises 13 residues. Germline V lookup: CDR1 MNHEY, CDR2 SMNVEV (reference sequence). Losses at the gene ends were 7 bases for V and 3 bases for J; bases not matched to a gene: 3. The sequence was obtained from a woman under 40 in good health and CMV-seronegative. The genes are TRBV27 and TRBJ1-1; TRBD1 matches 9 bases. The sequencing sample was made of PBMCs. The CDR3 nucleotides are TGTGCCAGCAAAAGGACAGGGGACACTGAAGCTTTCTTT. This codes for CASKRTGDTEAFF.